The entry that follows covers one T cell receptor (beta chain) sequence. The antigen remains unidentified. Viral peptide pools were used in the ViraFEST assay to expand antigen-specific CD4+ T cells, and sequencing came afterward. The authors isolated CD4+ T cells after approximately 9 days of culture. All study participants received two doses of BNT162b2 or mRNA-1273 vaccine. Clones were read by immunoSEQ multiplex PCR, and TCRdb kept only the in-frame ones, dropping some. The sample consists of about 32,000 clones, around 70% of them appearing once. This entry is derived from a study of vaccination effects on CD4 cells after COVID-19. Study conclusions and caveats: From healthy vaccinees, only 1 of 255 vaccine-induced clones also reacted to common cold coronaviruses. Convalescent patients were scarce, and early post-infection timepoints were absent.

The sequencing here drew on CD4+ T cells from PBMCs cultured with HCoV-229E spike peptides, taken after COVID-19 vaccination. This TCR derives from a human donor who received a COVID-19 vaccine.

CDR3 in amino acids: CASRQGGLTGTADEQYF. The CDR3 coding sequence is TGCGCCAGCAGACAGGGGGGACTTACCGGGACAGCGGACGAGCAGTACTTC. This chain connects TRBV4-1 to TRBJ2-7; 8 bases fit TRBD1. Germline V gene sequence: CDR1 MGHRA, CDR2 YSYEKL. The CDR3 loop spans 17 amino acids. V gave up 6 bases and J gave up 5 bases; unmatched junction bases: 18.